One sample yielded the 5 T cell receptor beta chains listed below, sequenced in a study of cytomegalovirus exposure and HLA in healthy donors. A multiplex PCR was run with 60 Vbeta primers and 13 Jbeta primers. Measured with immunoSEQ multiplex PCR; TCRdb has only the in-frame clones, and not every one. Of 95,000 to 150,000 clones in the sample, around 80% were seen once. The specimen sequenced was PBMCs. These receptors originate from a female donor in good health and CMV-seropositive.

The V call is TRBV28, the J call TRBJ2-7, with 8 positions matching TRBD1. This CDR3 comprises 15 residues. Germline loops: CDR1 MDHEN, CDR2 SYDVKM. The junction had 13 bases not matched to a gene; V was cut back by 6 bases and J by 6 bases. CDR3 in DNA: TGTGCCAGCAGCCCGTCGACAGGGGACTTCTCCGAGCAGTACTTC. Encoded protein: CASSPSTGDFSEQYF.

A word on this clone: At one end, the junction sequence differs from germline, possibly due to a read error. V and J are TRBV18 and TRBJ1-5, with D unclear. This CDR3 is 13 amino acids long. Germline-derived CDR1 and CDR2 are KGHSH and LQKENI. The CDR3 spells CASSPQPNQPQHF. The DNA of the CDR3 is TGTGCCAGCTCCCCACAGCCTAATCAGCCCCAGCATTTT.

This clone was observed a few times. The V and J genes are TRBV19 and TRBJ2-5; 8 bases map to TRBD2. The CDR3 is 15 amino acids. Germline CDR1 LNHDA, CDR2 SQIVND (reference sequence). The V and J ends lost 5 bases and 1 base, in that order; junction bases with no gene match: 6. The CDR3 spells CASSAPGGGQETQYF. The CDR3, as DNA: TGTGCCAGTAGTGCACCGGGAGGGGGCCAAGAGACCCAGTACTTC.

The chain's CDR3 is CASSPNVGNTIYF. DNA of the CDR3: TGTGCCAGCAGCCCCAATGTCGGAAACACCATATATTTT. This chain connects TRBV13 to TRBJ1-3; D remains ambiguous. Looked up from germline, CDR1 is PRHDT and CDR2 is FYEKMQ (reference sequence). Trimming removed 5 bases at V and 4 bases at J, with 9 bases between. The CDR3 is 13 amino acids.

The rearrangement links TRBV19 to TRBJ2-7; TRBD2 matches 10 bases. Trimming cost V 6 bases and J 2 bases; bases outside gene matches: 7. Germline V gene data show CDR1 as LNHDA and CDR2 as SQIVND (reference sequence). CDR3 length equals 15 residues. CDR3 in amino acids: CASSRERGGAYEQYF. For the CDR3, the DNA is TGTGCCAGTAGCAGAGAGCGGGGGGGAGCCTACGAGCAGTACTTC.